This T cell receptor beta chain was sequenced during a study of Ad26.COV2.S vaccination and SARS-CoV-2 variants. Study-level information: Participant was drawn from the COV1001 Ad26.COV2.S trial arm.

Documented treatment: approximately 18 received Ad26.COV2.S at low or high dose, single or two shots; about 5 received placebo; per-sample allocation not given. Following the first vaccine or placebo injection, samples were taken on day 63. The repertoire was sequenced with immunoSEQ multiplex PCR; TCRdb's copy has only in-frame clones and lacks some. Of approximately 480,000 clones in the sample, roughly 85% were seen once. Study conclusions and caveats: Reports say spike-specific CD8+ and CD4+ T cell responses covered substantial breadth after vaccination. For non-spike TCRs, breadth in vaccine recipients resembled that in placebo recipients. Placebo recipients trailed vaccine recipients in spike-specific TCR breadth.

Remarks on this clone: Its antigen is currently unknown.

The trim removed 4 bases at V and 1 base at J, leaving 10 bases unmatched. This CDR3 is built from 16 residues. The germline gives CDR1 MDHEN, CDR2 SYDVKM. This chain uses TRBV28 with TRBJ2-7, with 7 nucleotides matching TRBD2. The sequencing used peripheral blood, collected in a trial of Ad26.COV2.S vaccine versus placebo. The TCR sequence derives from a person between 18 and 65 years old who received the Ad26.COV2.S COVID-19 vaccine or a placebo. CDR3 protein: CASSSNRGRSSYEQYF. CDR3 in DNA: TGTGCCAGCAGTTCAAATCGCGGGAGATCATCCTACGAGCAGTACTTC.